This TCR beta chain was sequenced during a study of blood T cell repertoires in COVID-19. Study summary: Whether acute or convalescent, the COVID-19 samples came from the United States, Italy and Spain. Nucleic acid was either cDNA or gDNA, and it came from T cells, B-cell-depleted T cells, or PBMCs.

Germline V gene data show CDR1 as SGHNT and CDR2 as YYREEE (reference sequence). V dropped 1 base and J dropped 2 bases, with 10 bases sitting between them. The CDR3 has 15 amino acids. Original processing methods: Amplified reference gene primers provided the basis for estimating nucleated cell counts. Profiled with immunoSEQ multiplex PCR; TCRdb holds only in-frame clones, not every one. Clone size and V and J calls were adopted from that table, with D and trimming inferred from the DNA. The table records some 150,000 clones, approximately 86% of them present only once. V and J are TRBV5-4 and TRBJ2-1, with D perhaps matching TRBD1 (5 bases). The receptor was isolated from a woman aged 55-75 years with acute or convalescent COVID-19. The sample consisted of peripheral blood. CDR3 loop: CASSLRQGTYNEQFF. CDR3 in DNA: TGTGCCAGCAGCTTGAGGCAGGGCACCTACAATGAGCAGTTCTTC.